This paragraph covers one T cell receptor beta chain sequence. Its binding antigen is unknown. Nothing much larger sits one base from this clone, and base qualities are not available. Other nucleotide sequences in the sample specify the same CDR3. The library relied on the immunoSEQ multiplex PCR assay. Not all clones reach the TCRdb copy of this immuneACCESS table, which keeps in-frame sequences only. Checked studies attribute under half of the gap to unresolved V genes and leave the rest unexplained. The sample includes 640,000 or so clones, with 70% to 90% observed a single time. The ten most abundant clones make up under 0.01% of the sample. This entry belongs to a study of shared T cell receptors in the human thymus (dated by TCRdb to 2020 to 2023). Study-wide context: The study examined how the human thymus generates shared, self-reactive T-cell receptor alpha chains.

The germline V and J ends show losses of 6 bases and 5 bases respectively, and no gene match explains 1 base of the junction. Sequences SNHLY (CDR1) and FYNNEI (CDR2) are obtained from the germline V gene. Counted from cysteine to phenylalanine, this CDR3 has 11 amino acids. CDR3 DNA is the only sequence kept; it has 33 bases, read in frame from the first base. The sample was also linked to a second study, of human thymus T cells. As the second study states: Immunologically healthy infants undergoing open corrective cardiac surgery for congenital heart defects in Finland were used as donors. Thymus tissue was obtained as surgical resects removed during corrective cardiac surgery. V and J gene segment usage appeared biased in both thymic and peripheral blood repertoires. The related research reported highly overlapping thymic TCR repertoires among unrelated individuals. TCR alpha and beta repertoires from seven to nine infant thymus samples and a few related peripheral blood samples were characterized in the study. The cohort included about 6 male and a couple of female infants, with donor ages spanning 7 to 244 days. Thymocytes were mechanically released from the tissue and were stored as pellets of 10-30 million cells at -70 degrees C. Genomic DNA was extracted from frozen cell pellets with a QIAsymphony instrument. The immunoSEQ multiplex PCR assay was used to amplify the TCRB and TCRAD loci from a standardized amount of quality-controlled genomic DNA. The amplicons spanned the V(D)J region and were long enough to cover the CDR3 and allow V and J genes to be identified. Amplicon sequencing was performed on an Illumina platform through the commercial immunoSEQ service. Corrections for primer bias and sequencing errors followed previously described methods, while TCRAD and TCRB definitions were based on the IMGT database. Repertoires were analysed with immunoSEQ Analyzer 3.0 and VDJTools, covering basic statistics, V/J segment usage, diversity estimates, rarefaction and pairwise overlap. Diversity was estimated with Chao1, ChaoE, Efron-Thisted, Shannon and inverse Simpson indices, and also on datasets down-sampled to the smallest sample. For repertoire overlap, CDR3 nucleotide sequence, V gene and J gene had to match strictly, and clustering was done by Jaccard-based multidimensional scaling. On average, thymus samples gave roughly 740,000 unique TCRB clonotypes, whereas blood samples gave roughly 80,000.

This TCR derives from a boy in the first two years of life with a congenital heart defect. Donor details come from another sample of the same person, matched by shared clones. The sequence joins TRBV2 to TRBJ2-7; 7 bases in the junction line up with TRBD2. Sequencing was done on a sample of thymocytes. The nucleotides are TGTGCCAGCAGGGGAGGGGACGAGCAGTACTTC. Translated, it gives CASRGGDEQYF. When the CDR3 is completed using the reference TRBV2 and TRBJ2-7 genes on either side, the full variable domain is EPEVTQTPSHQVTQMGQEVILRCVPISNHLYFYWYRQILGQKVEFLVSFYNNEISEKSEIFDDQFSVERPDGSNFTLKIRSTKLEDSAMYFCASRGGDEQYFGPGTRLTVT.